Described below is a single T cell receptor beta chain sequence and its context. The antigen this receptor binds is unknown. The input lacks base qualities; no much larger clone sits a single base away. Unmatched junction bases come to 8, with V trimmed by 5 bases and J by 6 bases. The germline V gene (reference sequence) supplies CDR1 MNHEY and CDR2 SMNVEV. The CDR3 has 15 amino acids, counting the end cysteine and phenylalanine. Solely the CDR3 DNA is kept, with 45 bases framed from the first base. In the prospective study, participants were roughly 18 to 89 years old, resided in about two dozen geographic areas of the United States, and were enrolled through a virtual design. In the prospective study, participants were assigned to cohorts based on the clinical history participants reported in a screening survey and a study questionnaire. Recovered participants in ImmuneRACE Cohort 3 were defined as having two consecutive negative NP/OP PCR tests, clearance from a healthcare professional, or resolution of symptoms. In the prospective study, mobile phlebotomists collected whole blood, serum and a nasopharyngeal or oropharyngeal swab from each participant. Over a 2-month period, participants in the prospective study had the option of providing additional blood draws and questionnaires. Before DNA extraction, blood samples from the prospective study were shipped at room temperature or frozen.

This sample was included in a study of blood T cell repertoires in COVID-19 (dated by TCRdb to about 2020). With regard to the full study: Samples from collaborators originated in the United States, Italy and Spain and spanned both the acute and convalescent phases of COVID-19. The material from the prospective study consisted of cDNA or gDNA derived from T cells, B-cell-depleted T cells, or PBMCs. Subjects who had been exposed to COVID-19, were actively infected with it, or had recovered from it provided the deeply sampled blood TCRbeta repertoires that made up the dataset. The repertoires were released in a freely available public database intended as a resource for research on the immune response to SARS-CoV-2. Samples came from the ongoing ImmuneRACE study (first 160 participants) plus 1,254 subjects from 6 global collaborators. Sample metadata almost always included a de-identified subject ID, COVID-19 status, age in years and sex. Where HLA class I and class II types were available, the types were taken from metadata supplied by the sample provider, not from assay-based typing.

Overall results and qualifications from the work: The quantity of clinical and demographic metadata differed by source and by participant and was supplied without curation.

The immunoSEQ Assay, a bias-controlled multiplex PCR, was used to amplify TCRbeta CDR3 regions from genomic DNA. The authors' analysis ran thus. The number of nucleated cells in each sample was estimated by amplification of reference gene primers within the assay. To quantify the absolute abundance of each unique TCRbeta CDR3 rearrangement, sequence reads were collapsed and filtered. Productive Simpson clonality was computed per sample as the square root of Simpson's diversity index over productive rearrangements. The table was pulled from immuneACCESS by TCRdb, which kept in-frame rearrangements only. Such tables lose some clones; where checked, under half of the loss comes from unresolved V genes, and the rest has no known cause. D and trimming come from the DNA, and the V and J calls and clone size come from that table. This sample comprises 230,000 or so clones, about 88% of them detected only once. 2.5% to 3% of the sample belongs to the ten largest clones.

This TCR was recovered from a woman in her thirties who had recovered from COVID-19. The V and J segments used are TRBV27 and TRBJ2-2, and 8 junctional nucleotides match TRBD1. The sample comprised PBMCs or T cells enriched from blood (not recorded which). The CDR3 region: CASSLYQGAAGELFF. The DNA sequence follows: TGTGCCAGCAGTCTATATCAGGGGGCGGCCGGGGAGCTGTTTTTT.